This T cell receptor beta chain was retrieved from a study of shared clonotypes between healthy human individuals. For the study at large: The study used three CD4 naive, three CD4 memory, two CD8 naive and one CD8 memory plate per donor.

This CDR3 contains 14 residues. V lost 3 bases, J lost 4 bases, and 10 bases lay in between. The germline CDR1 and CDR2 sequences are LNHDA and SQIVND (reference sequence). To note about this clone: What it binds is unknown.

Study-wide points: All-four-donor shared clonotypes had higher generation probabilities than non-shared clonotypes did.

The assay was run at deep level. Per the study methods: Junction-only immunoSEQ sequences carried no quality scores, so filtering differed. Generated by immunoSEQ multiplex PCR, the TCRdb table keeps only in-frame clones and is missing some. V and J calls and clone size are as listed in that table; D and trimming were resolved from the DNA. The sample lists over a million clones; more than 95% were seen once. The chain has TRBV19 and TRBJ2-1; D is undetermined. This receptor was obtained from a man aged 30 to 39 in good health. Sequenced sample: naive CD4+ T cells sorted from blood. Indicated subset: CD45RA+ positively selected. Here the CDR3 reads CASSIFSRYNEQFF. As DNA, the CDR3 is TGTGCCAGTAGTATTTTTTCTCGGTACAATGAGCAGTTCTTC.